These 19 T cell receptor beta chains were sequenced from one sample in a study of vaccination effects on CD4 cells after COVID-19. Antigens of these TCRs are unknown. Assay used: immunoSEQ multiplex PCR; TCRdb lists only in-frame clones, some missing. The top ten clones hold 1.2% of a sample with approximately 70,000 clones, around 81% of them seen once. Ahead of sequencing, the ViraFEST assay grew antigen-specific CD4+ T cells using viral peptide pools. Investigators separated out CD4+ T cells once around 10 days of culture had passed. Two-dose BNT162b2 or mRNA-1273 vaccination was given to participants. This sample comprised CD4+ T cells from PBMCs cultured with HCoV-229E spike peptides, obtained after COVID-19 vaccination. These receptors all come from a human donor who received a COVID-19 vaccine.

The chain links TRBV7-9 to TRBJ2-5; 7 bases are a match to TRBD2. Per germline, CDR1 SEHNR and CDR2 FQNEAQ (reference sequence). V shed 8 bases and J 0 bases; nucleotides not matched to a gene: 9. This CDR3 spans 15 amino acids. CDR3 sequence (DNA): TGTGCCAGCGGGGGGGTTGTGGCGAACCAAGAGACCCAGTACTTC. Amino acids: CASGGVVANQETQYF.

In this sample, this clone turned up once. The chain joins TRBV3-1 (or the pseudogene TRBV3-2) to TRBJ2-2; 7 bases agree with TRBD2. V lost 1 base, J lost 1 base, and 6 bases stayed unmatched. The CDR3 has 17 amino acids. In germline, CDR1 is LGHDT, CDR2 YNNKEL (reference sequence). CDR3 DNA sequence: TGTGCCAGCAGCCAAGTTGCCCAGCGGGGGAACACCGGGGAGCTGTTTTTT. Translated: CASSQVAQRGNTGELFF.

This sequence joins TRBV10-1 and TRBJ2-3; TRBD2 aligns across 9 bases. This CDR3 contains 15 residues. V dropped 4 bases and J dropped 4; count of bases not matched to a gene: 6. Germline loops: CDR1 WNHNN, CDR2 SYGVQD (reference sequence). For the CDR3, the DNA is TGCGCCAGCAGTGGTGGCGGGGGGGCCCCAGATACGCAGTATTTT. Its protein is CASSGGGGAPDTQYF.

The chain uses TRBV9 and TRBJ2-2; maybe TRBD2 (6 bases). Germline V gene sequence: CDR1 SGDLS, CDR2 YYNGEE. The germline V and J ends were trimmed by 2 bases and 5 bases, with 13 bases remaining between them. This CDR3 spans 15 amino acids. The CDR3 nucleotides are TGTGCCAGCAGCGTTTCGGGGGACTTAACCGGGGAGCTGTTTTTT. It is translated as CASSVSGDLTGELFF.

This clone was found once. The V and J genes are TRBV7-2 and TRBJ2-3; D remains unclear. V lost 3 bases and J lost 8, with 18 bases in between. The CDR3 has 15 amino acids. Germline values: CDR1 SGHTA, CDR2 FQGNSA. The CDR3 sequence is CASSFTSLGWGTQYF. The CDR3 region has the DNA TGTGCCAGCAGCTTTACAAGCCTGGGTTGGGGTACGCAGTATTTT.

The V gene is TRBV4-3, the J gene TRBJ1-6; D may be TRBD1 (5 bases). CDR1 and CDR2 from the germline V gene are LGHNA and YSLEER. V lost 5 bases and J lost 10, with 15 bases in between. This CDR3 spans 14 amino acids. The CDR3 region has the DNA TGCGCCAGCAGCGTCGGACAAGGAGGATCACCCCTCCACTTT. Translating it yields CASSVGQGGSPLHF.

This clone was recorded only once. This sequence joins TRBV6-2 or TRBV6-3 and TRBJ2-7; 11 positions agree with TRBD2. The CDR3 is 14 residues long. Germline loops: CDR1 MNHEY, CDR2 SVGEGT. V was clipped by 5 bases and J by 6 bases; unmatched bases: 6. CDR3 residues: CASSASGGPGEQYV. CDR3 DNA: TGTGCCAGCAGTGCTAGCGGGGGGCCAGGCGAGCAGTACGTC.

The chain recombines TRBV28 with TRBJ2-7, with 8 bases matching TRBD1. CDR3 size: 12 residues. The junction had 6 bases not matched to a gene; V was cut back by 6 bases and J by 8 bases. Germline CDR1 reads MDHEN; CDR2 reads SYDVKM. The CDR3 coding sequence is TGTGCCAGCAGCGCCGGACAGGGCAAGCAGTACGTC. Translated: CASSAGQGKQYV.

The CDR3 reads CASSPHLGDYEQYV. Written as DNA, the CDR3 is TGCGCCAGCAGCCCCCATTTGGGGGACTACGAGCAGTACGTC. This rearrangement joins TRBV4-1 to TRBJ2-7; D assignment may be TRBD1 or TRBD2 (5 bases each). The V and J ends lost 4 bases and 3 bases respectively, with 13 bases between them. CDR3 size: 14 residues. Germline assignment: CDR1 MGHRA and CDR2 YSYEKL.

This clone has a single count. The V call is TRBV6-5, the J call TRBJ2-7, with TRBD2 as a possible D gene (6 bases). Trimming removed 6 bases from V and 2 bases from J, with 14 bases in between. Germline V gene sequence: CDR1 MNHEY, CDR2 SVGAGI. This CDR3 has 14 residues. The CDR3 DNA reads TGTGCCAGCAGGCGGGCGGGGTCCCCCTACGAGCAGTACGTC. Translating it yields CASRRAGSPYEQYV.

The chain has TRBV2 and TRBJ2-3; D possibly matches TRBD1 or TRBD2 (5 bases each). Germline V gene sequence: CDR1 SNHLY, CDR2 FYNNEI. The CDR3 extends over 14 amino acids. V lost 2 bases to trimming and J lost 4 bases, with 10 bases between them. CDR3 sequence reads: CASSETGTADTQYF. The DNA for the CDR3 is TGTGCCAGCAGTGAAACGGGGACGGCAGATACGCAGTATTTT.

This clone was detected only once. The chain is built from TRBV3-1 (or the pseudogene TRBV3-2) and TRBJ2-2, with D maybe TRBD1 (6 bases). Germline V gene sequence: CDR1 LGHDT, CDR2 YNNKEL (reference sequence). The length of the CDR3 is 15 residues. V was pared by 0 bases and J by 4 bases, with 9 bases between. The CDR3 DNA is TGTGCCAGCAGCCAAGAAACAGGGATCACCGGGGAGCTGTTTTTT. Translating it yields CASSQETGITGELFF.

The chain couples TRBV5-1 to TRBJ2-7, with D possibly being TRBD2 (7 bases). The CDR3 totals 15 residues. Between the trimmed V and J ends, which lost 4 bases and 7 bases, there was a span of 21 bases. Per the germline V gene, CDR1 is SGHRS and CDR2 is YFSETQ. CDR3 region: CASSAGDNLLREQYV. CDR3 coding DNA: TGCGCCAGCAGCGCGGGGGACAACCTCCTACGAGAGCAGTACGTC.

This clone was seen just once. This chain's CDR3 is CASSLNRGNTGELFF. The CDR3 DNA is TGTGCCAGCAGCTTGAACAGGGGGAACACCGGGGAGCTGTTTTTT. The gene calls are TRBV7-6 and TRBJ2-2; TRBD1 agrees at 7 bases. CDR3 length: 15 amino acids. The V segment lost 3 bases and the J segment 1 base; nucleotides outside the gene matches: 2. The germline CDR1 and CDR2 sequences are SGHVS and FNYEAQ. Full variable domain (outside the CDR3, taken from reference TRBV7-6 and TRBJ2-2): GAGVSQSPRYKVTKRGQDVALRCDPISGHVSLYWYRQALGQGPEFLTYFNYEAQQDKSGLPNDRFSAERPEGSISTLTIQRTEQRDSAMYRCASSLNRGNTGELFFGEGSRLTVL.

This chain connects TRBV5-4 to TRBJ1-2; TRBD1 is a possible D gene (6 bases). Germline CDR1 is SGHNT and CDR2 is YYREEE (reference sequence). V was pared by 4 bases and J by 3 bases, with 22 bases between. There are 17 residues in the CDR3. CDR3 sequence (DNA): TGTGCCAGCAGCATCGGACAGACTACATCCGCGGACTATGGCTACACCTTC. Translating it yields CASSIGQTTSADYGYTF.

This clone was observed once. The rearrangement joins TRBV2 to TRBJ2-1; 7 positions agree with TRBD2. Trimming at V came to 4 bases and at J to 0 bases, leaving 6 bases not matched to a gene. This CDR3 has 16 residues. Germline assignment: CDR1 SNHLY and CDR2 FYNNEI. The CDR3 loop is CASSAIGGSSYNEQFF. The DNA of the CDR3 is TGTGCCAGCAGTGCTATCGGGGGGAGCTCCTACAATGAGCAGTTCTTC.

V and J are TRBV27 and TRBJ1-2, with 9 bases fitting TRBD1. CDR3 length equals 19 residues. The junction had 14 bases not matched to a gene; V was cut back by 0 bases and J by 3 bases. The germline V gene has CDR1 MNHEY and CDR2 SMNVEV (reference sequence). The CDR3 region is CASSLSTMVGQGLHYGYTF. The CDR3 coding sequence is TGTGCCAGCAGTTTATCGACGATGGTGGGACAGGGCCTTCACTATGGCTACACCTTC.

The DNA of the CDR3 is TGTGCCAGCAGCCGGACAGAAAGTAATCAGCCCCAGCATTTT. Protein sequence: CASSRTESNQPQHF. The rearrangement uses TRBV7-8 and TRBJ1-5; possibly TRBD1 for D (6 bases). CDR1 and CDR2 (germline): SGHVS, FQNEAQ. V shed 5 bases and J shed 4 bases, with 12 bases lying between them. CDR3 size: 14 residues.

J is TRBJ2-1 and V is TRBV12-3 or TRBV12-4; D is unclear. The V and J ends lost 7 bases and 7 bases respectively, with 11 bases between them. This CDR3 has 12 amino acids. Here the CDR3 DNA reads TGTGCCAGCATCTCTGGTCGAAATGAGCAGTTCTTC. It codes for CASISGRNEQFF.